The next 28 T cell receptor beta chains were all read from a single sample in a study of technical replicates of blood from a few donors. Assay used: immunoSEQ multiplex PCR; TCRdb lists only in-frame clones, some missing. The data hold about 88,000 clones, with roughly 94% observed a single time. Sequencing was performed on T cells isolated from PBMCs. The origin of the receptors is a human donor in good health.

The rearrangement joins TRBV5-4 to TRBJ2-7, with a possible D match to TRBD1 (5 bases). The CDR3 consists of 12 residues. Germline V CDR1 and CDR2: SGHNT, YYREEE (reference sequence). Trimming shortened V by 2 bases and J by 3 bases, and 6 bases separated the two germline ends. The DNA of the CDR3 is TGTGCCAGCAGCTTAGGACACTACGAGCAGTACTTC. This sequence encodes CASSLGHYEQYF.

The V and J genes are TRBV6-5 and TRBJ1-4, with 9 bases aligning to TRBD1. CDR1 and CDR2 from the germline V gene are MNHEY and SVGAGI. With V trimmed by 4 bases and J by 5 bases, 2 bases remained unmatched. CDR3 length: 14 amino acids. Here the CDR3 DNA reads TGTGCCAGCAGTTTGACAGGGGGAAATGAAAAACTGTTTTTT. Its translation is CASSLTGGNEKLFF.

This chain uses TRBV13 with TRBJ2-3; tentative D call: TRBD1 (6 bases). The CDR3 covers 12 residues. Germline CDR1 PRHDT, CDR2 FYEKMQ (reference sequence). The V end was cut by 6 bases, the J end by 5 bases, with 9 bases between. CDR3 DNA sequence: TGTGCCAGCAGTCAAGGGGGAGATACGCAGTATTTT. It is translated as CASSQGGDTQYF.

The rearrangement joins TRBV28 to TRBJ1-3; D perhaps matches TRBD1 (6 bases). Looked up from germline, CDR1 is MDHEN and CDR2 is SYDVKM. V dropped 7 bases and J dropped 0 bases, with 13 bases sitting between them. This CDR3 has 15 residues. The CDR3 DNA reads TGTGCCAGCATCAACCAACAGGGCTCTGGAAACACCATATATTTT. Translating it yields CASINQQGSGNTIYF.

This sequence joins TRBV4-2 and TRBJ2-2; the D is unclear. Germline V gene data show CDR1 as LGHNA and CDR2 as YNFKEQ. V was clipped by 0 bases and J by 6 bases, with 8 bases between them. There are 14 residues in the CDR3. CDR3: CASSQDLNPGELFF. The CDR3, as DNA: TGTGCCAGCAGCCAAGATCTAAACCCCGGGGAGCTGTTTTTT.

The V and J genes are TRBV7-9 and TRBJ2-2; no clear D. The germline V and J ends were trimmed by 11 bases and 0 bases, with 13 bases remaining between them. Germline CDR1 SEHNR, CDR2 FQNEAQ (reference sequence). This CDR3 has 14 residues. The CDR3 bases are TGTGCCGCCCGCCCGGTCGCGAACACCGGGGAGCTGTTTTTT. Residues: CAARPVANTGELFF.

The chain couples TRBV7-2 to TRBJ2-2; tentative D call: TRBD2 (5 bases). Trimming cost V 0 bases and J 4 bases, with 9 bases left between them. The CDR3 runs 15 residues. Germline assignment: CDR1 SGHTA and CDR2 FQGNSA. CDR3 DNA: TGTGCCAGCAGCTTAGCGGGAGTGAGCACCGGGGAGCTGTTTTTT. This codes for CASSLAGVSTGELFF.

This clone came up once. The CDR3 DNA is TGCGCCAGCAGCAAGGGACAGGCTAGCACAGATACGCAGTATTTT. Encoded protein: CASSKGQASTDTQYF. The genes are TRBV5-1 and TRBJ2-3; 8 bases agree with TRBD1. V lost 4 bases and J lost 0; bases outside the gene matches: 4. The CDR3 covers 15 residues. CDR1 is SGHRS, CDR2 YFSETQ, per germline.

The chain recombines TRBV28 with TRBJ1-1; D may be TRBD1 (5 bases). Looked up from germline, CDR1 is MDHEN and CDR2 is SYDVKM. This CDR3 spans 16 amino acids. V lost 5 bases and J lost 0, with 16 bases in between. The CDR3 sequence: CASSRRPGNLNTEAFF. The CDR3 DNA follows: TGTGCCAGCAGTCGCAGGCCAGGGAATTTGAACACTGAAGCTTTCTTT. The whole variable domain, remainder taken from reference TRBV28 and TRBJ1-1, is DVKVTQSSRYLVKRTGEKVFLECVQDMDHENMFWYRQDPGLGLRLIYFSYDVKMKEKGDIPEGYSVSREKKERFSLILESASTNQTSMYLCASSRRPGNLNTEAFFGQGTRLTVV.

This chain connects TRBV9 to TRBJ1-2; D is perhaps TRBD1 (5 bases). Germline-derived CDR1 and CDR2 are SGDLS and YYNGEE. V shed 1 base and J shed 7 bases, with 20 bases lying between them. The CDR3 consists of 16 residues. CDR3 loop: CASSVIPRGLICGYTF. The CDR3 DNA follows: TGTGCCAGCAGCGTAATACCTAGGGGCCTCATCTGTGGCTACACCTTC.

The V and J genes are TRBV4-3 and TRBJ2-7; the D gene is possibly TRBD1 (6 bases). V was pared by 4 bases and J by 6 bases, with 16 bases between. CDR1 is LGHNA, CDR2 YSLEER, per germline. The CDR3 covers 14 residues. CDR3 residues: CASSPNRVRGEQYF. The DNA of the CDR3 is TGCGCCAGCAGCCCAAACAGGGTTCGAGGCGAGCAGTACTTC.

The V and J genes are TRBV6-1 and TRBJ2-7; TRBD1 is a possible D gene (5 bases). The CDR3 contains 13 residues. Germline V gene data show CDR1 as MNHNS and CDR2 as SASEGT. Trimming took off 7 bases at V and 3 bases at J, with 13 bases between the two ends. The CDR3 DNA sequence: TGTGCCAGCACGACCGACAGCCTCTACGAGCAGTACTTC. Its translation: CASTTDSLYEQYF.

The chain combines TRBV28 with TRBJ1-5; 7 nucleotides agree with TRBD1. CDR3 length: 17 amino acids. Losses at the gene ends were 2 bases for V and 2 bases for J; bases not matched to a gene: 9. Germline V gene sequence: CDR1 MDHEN, CDR2 SYDVKM. DNA for the CDR3: TGTGCCAGCAGTTTAAGAGGAACCGGGACAGGCAATCAGCCCCAGCATTTT. Its translation: CASSLRGTGTGNQPQHF.

The chain uses TRBV6-1 and TRBJ2-1; weak D call: TRBD1 (5 bases). V gave up 1 base and J gave up 6 bases, with 16 bases separating them. The germline CDR1 and CDR2 sequences are MNHNS and SASEGT. This CDR3 has 16 residues. The CDR3 reads CASSEVAGLGVNEQFF. The CDR3 DNA sequence: TGTGCCAGCAGTGAAGTTGCAGGGCTGGGTGTCAATGAGCAGTTCTTC.

The rearrangement links TRBV2 to TRBJ2-2, with D possibly matching TRBD2 (6 bases). Germline V lookup: CDR1 SNHLY, CDR2 FYNNEI. The CDR3 extends over 12 amino acids. With 11 bases removed from V and 3 bases from J, the gap between germline ends came to 10 bases. The CDR3 spells CADGTDTGELFF. DNA for the CDR3: TGTGCCGACGGGACTGACACCGGGGAGCTGTTTTTT. Drawing the rest from reference TRBV2 and TRBJ2-2, the complete variable domain is EPEVTQTPSHQVTQMGQEVILRCVPISNHLYFYWYRQILGQKVEFLVSFYNNEISEKSEIFDDQFSVERPDGSNFTLKIRSTKLEDSAMYFCADGTDTGELFFGEGSRLTVL.

The rearrangement joins TRBV28 to TRBJ1-1, with 7 bases lining up with TRBD1. V shed 3 bases and J 6 bases; nucleotides not matched to a gene: 4. The CDR3 has 13 residues. Germline CDR1 MDHEN, CDR2 SYDVKM. The CDR3 DNA sequence: TGTGCCAGCAGTTTGGGACAGTTATCTGAAGCTTTCTTT. Amino acid sequence: CASSLGQLSEAFF.

Remarks on this clone: One end of the junction fails to match germline, which may point to a read error. The gene calls are TRBV5-8 and TRBJ1-5, with D maybe TRBD1 (6 bases). Germline V gene sequence: CDR1 SGHTS, CDR2 YDEGEE. The CDR3 runs to 12 residues. CDR3 in DNA: TGTGCCAGCAGCTTGGTGCCTGGACAGCCGGGTTTT. It translates to CASSLVPGQPGF.

The chain joins TRBV7-9 to TRBJ1-3; 8 nucleotides line up with TRBD1. CDR3 length equals 14 residues. V gave up 5 bases and J gave up 4 bases; unmatched junction bases: 4. CDR1 SEHNR and CDR2 FQNEAQ come from the germline V gene (reference sequence). CDR3 bases: TGTGCCAGCAGCCCAGGGGGCAAGGGAAACACCATATATTTT. Its protein is CASSPGGKGNTIYF.

V gene TRBV4-1 combines with J gene TRBJ2-7; tentatively, D is TRBD2 (6 bases). V was pared by 0 bases and J by 4 bases, with 13 bases between. Looked up from germline, CDR1 is MGHRA and CDR2 is YSYEKL. CDR3 length equals 15 residues. DNA of the CDR3: TGCGCCAGCAGCCAAGATGCGGGAACGGGATACGAGCAGTACTTC. Amino acids: CASSQDAGTGYEQYF.

J is TRBJ1-2 and V is TRBV7-8, with D uncertain. Germline V gives CDR1 SGHVS, CDR2 FQNEAQ. This CDR3 comprises 14 residues. Trimming left V 5 bases short and J 4 bases short, with 14 bases between. The CDR3 DNA is TGTGCCAGCAGCCGCGCCGGAAGCGTCTATGGCTACACCTTC. Translated, it gives CASSRAGSVYGYTF. The entire variable domain, with the rest obtained from reference TRBV7-8 and TRBJ1-2, is as follows: GAGVSQSPRYKVAKRGQDVALRCDPISGHVSLFWYQQALGQGPEFLTYFQNEAQLDKSGLPSDRFFAERPEGSVSTLKIQRTQQEDSAVYLCASSRAGSVYGYTFGSGTRLTVV.

The chain couples TRBV19 to TRBJ2-7, with 8 bases identical to TRBD1. The V gene end was trimmed by 3 bases and the J gene end by 4 bases; junction bases not matched to a gene: 5. Germline CDR1 and CDR2: LNHDA and SQIVND (reference sequence). The CDR3 spans 14 residues. Written as DNA, the CDR3 is TGTGCCAGTAGTATGGACAGGGCCTCGTACGAGCAGTACTTC. Its protein is CASSMDRASYEQYF.

The rearrangement links TRBV28 to TRBJ2-1; D is undetermined. Germline CDR1 reads MDHEN; CDR2 reads SYDVKM. The germline V and J ends were trimmed by 5 bases and 8 bases, with 7 bases remaining between them. The CDR3 totals 11 residues. The CDR3 nucleotides are TGTGCCAGCAGTCTCATAGATGAGCAGTTCTTC. This sequence encodes CASSLIDEQFF.

V is TRBV6-6 and J is TRBJ2-7, with 11 bases aligning to TRBD1. CDR1 and CDR2 (germline): MNHNY, SVGAGI (reference sequence). The length of the CDR3 is 14 residues. J lost 4 bases, V lost 9 bases, and 8 bases had no gene match. The CDR3 reads CASTPGDRGYEQYF. In DNA, the CDR3 is TGTGCCAGTACCCCAGGGGACAGGGGGTACGAGCAGTACTTC.

The chain is built from TRBV28 and TRBJ1-1; D is perhaps TRBD1 (6 bases). Trimming removed 5 bases at V and 10 bases at J, with 11 bases between. The CDR3 contains 11 residues. The germline gives CDR1 MDHEN, CDR2 SYDVKM. The CDR3 DNA follows: TGTGCCAGCAGTGGGGACAACCGAGCTTTCTTT. As protein: CASSGDNRAFF.

The chain joins TRBV9 to TRBJ1-5, with D perhaps TRBD1 (5 bases). The CDR3 loop spans 12 amino acids. CDR1 and CDR2 from the germline V gene are SGDLS and YYNGEE. V lost 7 bases and J 6 bases, leaving 11 bases between the germline ends. The CDR3 here is CASGEGRQPQHF. The CDR3 DNA follows: TGTGCCAGCGGGGAGGGGCGTCAGCCCCAGCATTTT.

The J gene is TRBJ2-3, the V gene TRBV5-4; 8 nucleotides align to TRBD2. CDR1 SGHNT and CDR2 YYREEE come from the germline V gene (reference sequence). J was trimmed by 1 base and V by 4 bases; bases with no gene match: 2. The CDR3 is 14 residues long. This CDR3 is CASSPGGGTDTQYF. CDR3 coding DNA: TGTGCCAGCAGCCCGGGGGGGGGCACAGATACGCAGTATTTT.

The chain links TRBV2 to TRBJ2-1; possibly TRBD2 for D (5 bases). Germline CDR1 reads SNHLY; CDR2 reads FYNNEI. The CDR3 runs 16 residues. V was pared by 8 bases and J by 3 bases, with 20 bases between. CDR3 sequence (DNA): TGTGCCAGCTTCGGATATTGGGAGTTCGGCTACAATGAGCAGTTCTTC. Amino acid sequence: CASFGYWEFGYNEQFF.

The sample holds one count of this clone. The chain joins TRBV14 to TRBJ2-7; 7 bases fit TRBD2. Germline values: CDR1 SGHDN, CDR2 FVKESK. The CDR3 is made up of 16 amino acids. V lost 1 base and J lost 5; bases outside the gene matches: 11. As DNA, the CDR3 is TGTGCCAGCAGCCAAGCCGGGAGGAAGTCTGAGCACGAGCAGTACTTC. It encodes CASSQAGRKSEHEQYF.